This TCR beta chain was obtained from a study of T cell responses to AZD1222 COVID-19 vaccine. Study observations and caveats: All repertoire sampling was performed exclusively after the peak T cell response. Baseline serology detected seropositivity in only five or six AZD1222 recipients. White British people made up most donors, females outnumbered males, and clonal diversity was possibly underestimated. Nearly half of the spike-specific TCRs reportedly recognize variant regions that carry no mutations.

The assay was immunoSEQ multiplex PCR, and TCRdb's table has in-frame clones only and misses some. The data show some 170,000 clones, approximately 90% seen once. On this clone itself: As yet, its antigen is unknown.

The receptor comes from an adult who received the AZD1222 COVID-19 vaccine. This specimen was peripheral blood, taken 28 days after the second AZD1222 dose.

The CDR3 protein is CASSPPGSITEAFF. Written as DNA, the CDR3 is TGTGCCAGTAGCCCCCCGGGGTCTATCACTGAAGCTTTCTTT. This chain uses TRBV19 with TRBJ1-1; D gene uncertain. Per the germline V gene, CDR1 is LNHDA and CDR2 is SQIVND (reference sequence). Deletions cut 6 bases from V and 4 bases from J, with 15 bases between. The CDR3 is 14 amino acids.